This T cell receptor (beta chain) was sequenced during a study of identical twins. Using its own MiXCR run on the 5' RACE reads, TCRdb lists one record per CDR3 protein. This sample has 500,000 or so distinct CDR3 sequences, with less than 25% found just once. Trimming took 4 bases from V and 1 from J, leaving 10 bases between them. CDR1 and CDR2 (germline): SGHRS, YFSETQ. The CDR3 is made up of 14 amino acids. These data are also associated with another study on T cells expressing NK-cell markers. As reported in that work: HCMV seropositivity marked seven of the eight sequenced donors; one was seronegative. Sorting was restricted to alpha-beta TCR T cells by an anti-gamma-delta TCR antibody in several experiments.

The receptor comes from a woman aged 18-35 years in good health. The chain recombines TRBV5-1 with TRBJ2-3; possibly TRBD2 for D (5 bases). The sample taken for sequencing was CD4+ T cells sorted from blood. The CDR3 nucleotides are TGCGCCAGCAGCCGCGAGGGAGGCACAGATACGCAGTATTTT. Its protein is CASSREGGTDTQYF.